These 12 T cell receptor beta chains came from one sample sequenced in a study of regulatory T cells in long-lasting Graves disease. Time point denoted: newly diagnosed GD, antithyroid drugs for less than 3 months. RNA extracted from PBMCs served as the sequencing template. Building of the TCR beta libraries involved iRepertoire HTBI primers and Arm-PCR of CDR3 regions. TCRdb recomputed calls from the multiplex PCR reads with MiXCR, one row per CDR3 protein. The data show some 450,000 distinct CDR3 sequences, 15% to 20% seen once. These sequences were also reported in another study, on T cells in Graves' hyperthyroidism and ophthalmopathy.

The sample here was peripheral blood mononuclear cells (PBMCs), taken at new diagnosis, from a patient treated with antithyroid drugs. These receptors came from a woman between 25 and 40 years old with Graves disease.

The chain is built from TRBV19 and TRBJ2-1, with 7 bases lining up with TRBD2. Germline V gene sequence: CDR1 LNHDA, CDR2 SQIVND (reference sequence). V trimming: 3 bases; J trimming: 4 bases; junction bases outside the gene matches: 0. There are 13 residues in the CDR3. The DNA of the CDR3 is TGTGCCAGTAGTATGGGGGGGTACAATGAGCAGTTCTTC. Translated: CASSMGGYNEQFF. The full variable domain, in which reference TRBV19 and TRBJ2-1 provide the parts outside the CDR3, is DGGITQSPKYLFRKEGQNVTLSCEQNLNHDAMYWYRQDPGQGLRLIYYSQIVNDFQKGDIAEGYSVSREKKESFPLTVTSAQKNPTAFYLCASSMGGYNEQFFGPGTRLTVL.

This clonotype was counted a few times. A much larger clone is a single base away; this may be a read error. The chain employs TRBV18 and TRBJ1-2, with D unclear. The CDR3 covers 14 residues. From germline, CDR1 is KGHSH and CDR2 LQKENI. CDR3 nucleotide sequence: TGTGCCAGCTCGTTCGGTAGAGACCTCTATGGCTACGCCTTC. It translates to CASSFGRDLYGYAF.

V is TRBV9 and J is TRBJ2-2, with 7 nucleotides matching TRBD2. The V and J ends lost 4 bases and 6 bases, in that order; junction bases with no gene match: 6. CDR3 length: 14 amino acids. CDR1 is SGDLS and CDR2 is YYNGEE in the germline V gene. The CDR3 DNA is TGTGCCAGCAGCTTAGGACTAGACCCCGGGGAGCTGTTTTTT. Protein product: CASSLGLDPGELFF.

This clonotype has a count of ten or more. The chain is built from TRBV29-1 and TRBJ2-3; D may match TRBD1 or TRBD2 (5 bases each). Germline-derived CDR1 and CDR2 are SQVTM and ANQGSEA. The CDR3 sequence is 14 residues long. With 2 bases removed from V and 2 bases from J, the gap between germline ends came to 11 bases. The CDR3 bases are TGCAGCGTTGAACGGGGCTATGCCACAGATACGCAGTATTTT. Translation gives CSVERGYATDTQYF.

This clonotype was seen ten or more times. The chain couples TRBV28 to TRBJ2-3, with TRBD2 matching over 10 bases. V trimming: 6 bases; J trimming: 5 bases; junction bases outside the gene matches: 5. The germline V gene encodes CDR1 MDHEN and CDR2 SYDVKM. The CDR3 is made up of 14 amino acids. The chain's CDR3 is CASRTPSGRDTQYF. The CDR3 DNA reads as TGTGCCAGCAGAACCCCTAGCGGGAGAGATACGCAGTATTTT. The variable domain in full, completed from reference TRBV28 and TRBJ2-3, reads DVKVTQSSRYLVKRTGEKVFLECVQDMDHENMFWYRQDPGLGLRLIYFSYDVKMKEKGDIPEGYSVSREKKERFSLILESASTNQTSMYLCASRTPSGRDTQYFGPGTRLTVL.

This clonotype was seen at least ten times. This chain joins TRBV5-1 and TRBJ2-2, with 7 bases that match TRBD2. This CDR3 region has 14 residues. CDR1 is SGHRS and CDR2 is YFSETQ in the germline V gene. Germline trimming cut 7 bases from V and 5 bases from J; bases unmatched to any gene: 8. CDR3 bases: TGCGCCAGCTTAGGCGGCGGGAGTACCGGGGAGCTGTTTTTT. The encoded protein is CASLGGGSTGELFF.

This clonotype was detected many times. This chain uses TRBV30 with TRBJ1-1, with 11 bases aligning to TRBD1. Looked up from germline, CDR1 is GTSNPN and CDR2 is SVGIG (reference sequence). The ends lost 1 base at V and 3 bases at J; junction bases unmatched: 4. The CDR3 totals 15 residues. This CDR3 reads CAWSDGDRGDTEAFF. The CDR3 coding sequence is TGTGCCTGGAGTGATGGGGACAGGGGGGACACTGAAGCTTTCTTT.

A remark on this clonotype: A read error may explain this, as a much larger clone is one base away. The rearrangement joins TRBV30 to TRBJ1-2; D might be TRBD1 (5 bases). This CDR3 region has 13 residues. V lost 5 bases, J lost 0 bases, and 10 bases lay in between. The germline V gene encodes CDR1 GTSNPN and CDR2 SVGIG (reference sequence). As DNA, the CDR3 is TGTGCCTGGGGGGGGTACACTAACTATGGCTACACCTTC. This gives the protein CAWGGYTNYGYTF.

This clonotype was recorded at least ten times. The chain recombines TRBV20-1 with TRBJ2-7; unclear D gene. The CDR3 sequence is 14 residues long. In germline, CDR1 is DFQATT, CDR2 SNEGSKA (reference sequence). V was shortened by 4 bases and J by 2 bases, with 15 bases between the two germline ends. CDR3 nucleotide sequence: TGCAGTGCTAATGTTCCGGTGGCCACCTACGAGCAGTACTTC. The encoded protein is CSANVPVATYEQYF.

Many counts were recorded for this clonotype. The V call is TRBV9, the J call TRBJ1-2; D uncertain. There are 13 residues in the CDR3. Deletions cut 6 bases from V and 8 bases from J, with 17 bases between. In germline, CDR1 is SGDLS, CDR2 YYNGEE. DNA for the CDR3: TGTGCCAGCAACGTCGCGGGGAGAGGGGGCTACACCTTC. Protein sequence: CASNVAGRGGYTF.

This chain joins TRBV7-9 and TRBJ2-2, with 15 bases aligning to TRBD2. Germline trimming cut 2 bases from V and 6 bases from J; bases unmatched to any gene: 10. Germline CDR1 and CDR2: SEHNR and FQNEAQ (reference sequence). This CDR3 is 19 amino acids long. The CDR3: CASSLTPGLAGGRAGELFF. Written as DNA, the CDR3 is TGTGCCAGCAGCTTAACTCCGGGACTAGCGGGAGGCCGGGCCGGGGAGCTGTTTTTT.

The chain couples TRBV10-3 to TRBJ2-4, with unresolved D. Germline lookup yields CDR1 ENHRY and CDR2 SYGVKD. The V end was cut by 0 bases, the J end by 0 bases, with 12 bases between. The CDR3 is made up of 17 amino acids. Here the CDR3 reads CAISESVGRSAKNIQYF. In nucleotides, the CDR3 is TGTGCCATCAGTGAGTCCGTGGGTAGGTCAGCCAAAAACATTCAGTACTTC.